One and the same sample provided the 24 T cell receptor beta chains below, sequenced in a study of blood T cells in healthy people across ages. A sample-barcoded 5' primer and a J-beta primer mix were used in a second PCR of roughly 6 to 11 cycles. TCRdb passed the 5' RACE reads through MiXCR, listing each CDR3 protein once. Among roughly 500,000 distinct CDR3 sequences, approximately 27% were seen once, and the ten largest hold roughly 20%. The sequencing input was blood. Receptors originate from a woman aged 70-85 years in good health.

There are a few counts of this clonotype. The chain combines TRBV30 with TRBJ2-5, with a tentative D call TRBD1 (6 bases). The J call may be in error: the DNA end matches TRBJ2-7 better. The germline V gene encodes CDR1 GTSNPN and CDR2 SVGIG (reference sequence). This CDR3 spans 11 amino acids. CDR3 bases: TGTGCCTGGACGACAGGTGTCGAGCAGTACTTC. Protein sequence: CAWTTGVEQYF.

The table lists this clonotype with a few counts. The chain recombines TRBV18 with TRBJ1-5, with D perhaps matching TRBD1 (5 bases). The CDR3 runs to 14 residues. CDR1 KGHSH and CDR2 LQKENI come from the germline V gene. V lost 2 bases and J lost 7, with 12 bases in between. The CDR3 DNA follows: TGTGCCAGCTCACCAGGGGGTAAGGGGCAGCCCCAGCATTTT. It yields the protein CASSPGGKGQPQHF. The variable domain in full, completed from reference TRBV18 and TRBJ1-5, reads NAGVMQNPRHLVRRRGQEARLRCSPMKGHSHVYWYRQLPEEGLKFMVYLQKENIIDESGMPKERFSAEFPKEGPSILRIQQVVRGDSAAYFCASSPGGKGQPQHFGDGTRLSIL.

CDR3 loop: CASSSWSNSNEKLFF. The CDR3, as DNA: TGTGCCAGCAGTTCCTGGTCGAACTCTAATGAAAAACTGTTTTTT. The chain joins TRBV3-1 to TRBJ1-4; unclear D gene. Germline lookup yields CDR1 LGHDT and CDR2 YNNKEL (reference sequence). This CDR3 contains 15 residues. V was trimmed by 6 bases and J by 3 bases, leaving 14 bases between them. Filled out from reference TRBV3-1 and TRBJ1-4, the complete variable domain reads DTAVSQTPKYLVTQMGNDKSIKCEQNLGHDTMYWYKQDSKKFLKIMFSYNNKELIINETVPNRFSPKSPDKAHLNLHINSLELGDSAVYFCASSSWSNSNEKLFFGSGTQLSVL.

At least ten counts were recorded for this clonotype. The V call is TRBV6-2 or TRBV6-3, the J call TRBJ2-1, with 9 bases identical to TRBD1. The junction had 5 bases not matched to a gene; V was cut back by 6 bases and J by 2 bases. The CDR3 loop spans 15 amino acids. CDR1 MNHEY and CDR2 SVGEGT come from the germline V gene. The CDR3 DNA sequence: TGTGCCAGCAGCAATACAGGGGGCACCTACAATGAGCAGTTCTTC. Translating it yields CASSNTGGTYNEQFF.

The J gene is TRBJ1-5, the V gene TRBV12-3 or TRBV12-4, with D maybe TRBD1 (5 bases). The CDR3 extends over 14 amino acids. V lost 4 bases, J lost 0 bases, and 7 bases lay in between. CDR3 sequence reads: CASSWGTSNQPQHF. As DNA, the CDR3 is TGTGCCAGCAGTTGGGGGACTAGCAATCAGCCCCAGCATTTT.

The chain recombines TRBV27 with TRBJ2-5; D possibly uses TRBD1 or TRBD2 (6 bases each). CDR1 is MNHEY and CDR2 is SMNVEV in the germline V gene (reference sequence). The CDR3 runs to 14 residues. Trimming removed 2 bases from V and 11 bases from J, with 18 bases in between. The CDR3 nucleotides are TGTGCCAGCAGTTTACAGGGGAATTCGGGAGAGCAGTACTTC. Its protein is CASSLQGNSGEQYF.

The genes are TRBV7-9 and TRBJ1-2; D is undetermined. Trimming cost V 4 bases and J 7 bases, with 10 bases left between them. Germline V gives CDR1 SEHNR, CDR2 FQNEAQ (reference sequence). The CDR3 is made up of 12 amino acids. CDR3 sequence: CASSSSGLGYTF. In DNA, the CDR3 is TGTGCCAGCAGCTCATCAGGTCTTGGCTACACCTTC. The full variable domain, in which reference TRBV7-9 and TRBJ1-2 provide the parts outside the CDR3, is DTGVSQNPRHKITKRGQNVTFRCDPISEHNRLYWYRQTLGQGPEFLTYFQNEAQLEKSRLLSDRFSAERPKGSFSTLEIQRTEQGDSAMYLCASSSSGLGYTFGSGTRLTVV.

The chain joins TRBV29-1 to TRBJ2-3; 12 bases line up with TRBD2. The CDR3 totals 13 residues. Looked up from germline, CDR1 is SQVTM and CDR2 is ANQGSEA. The junction had 2 bases not matched to a gene; V was cut back by 4 bases and J by 6 bases. DNA of the CDR3: TGCAGCGTTGGACTAGCGGGGGTCGATACGCAGTATTTT. Its translation is CSVGLAGVDTQYF.

This clonotype was seen a handful of times. The chain employs TRBV7-8 and TRBJ2-5, with D perhaps TRBD1 (5 bases). TRBJ2-7 explains the end of the DNA better; the J call may be wrong. Looked up from germline, CDR1 is SGHVS and CDR2 is FQNEAQ. The CDR3 spans 14 residues. The CDR3: CASSLRQGPYEQYF. Here the CDR3 DNA reads TGTGCCAGCAGCCTCCGGCAGGGTCCCTACGAGCAGTACTTC.

In its sample, this clonotype was seen a few times. At one boundary the junction diverges from the germline segment, which might be a read error. The chain carries TRBV2 and TRBJ2-2; D is unclear. The CDR3 covers 12 residues. The V gene's germline CDR1 is SNHLY and CDR2 FYNNEI. Here the CDR3 DNA reads TGTGCCAGCAATGAAAACACCGGGGAGCTGTTTTTT. Protein sequence: CASNENTGELFF. Drawing the rest from reference TRBV2 and TRBJ2-2, the complete variable domain is EPEVTQTPSHQVTQMGQEVILRCVPISNHLYFYWYRQILGQKVEFLVSFYNNEISEKSEIFDDQFSVERPDGSNFTLKIRSTKLEDSAMYFCASNENTGELFFGEGSRLTVL.

This clonotype occurred a few times. The rearrangement links TRBV11-3 to TRBJ2-2; 10 nucleotides align to TRBD2. The V segment lost 4 bases and the J segment 1 base; nucleotides outside the gene matches: 6. Germline loops: CDR1 SGHNT, CDR2 YENEEA. This CDR3 spans 17 amino acids. The CDR3 sequence is CASSSPASGGNTGELFF. In DNA form, the CDR3 reads TGTGCCAGCAGCTCTCCGGCTAGCGGGGGGAACACCGGGGAGCTGTTTTTT.

The chain recombines TRBV6-5 with TRBJ1-1; D is possibly TRBD1 (5 bases). V was shortened by 8 bases and J by 1 base, with 14 bases between the two germline ends. Looked up from germline, CDR1 is MNHEY and CDR2 is SVGAGI. The CDR3 is 14 residues long. This CDR3 is CASLGGYGNTEAFF. In DNA form, the CDR3 reads TGTGCCAGCTTGGGGGGTTATGGGAACACTGAAGCTTTCTTT.

V is TRBV7-2 and J is TRBJ2-2; D is unclear. The CDR3 has 13 residues. V dropped 4 bases and J dropped 7 bases, with 10 bases sitting between them. The germline gives CDR1 SGHTA, CDR2 FQGNSA. The CDR3: CASSSLMGGELFF. In DNA, the CDR3 is TGTGCCAGCAGCTCCCTGATGGGCGGGGAGCTGTTTTTT.

J is TRBJ2-3 and V is TRBV5-6; D is possibly TRBD2 (5 bases). The CDR3 contains 15 residues. Per the germline V gene, CDR1 is SGHDT and CDR2 is YYEEEE. V was trimmed by 5 bases and J by 4 bases, leaving 17 bases between them. CDR3 nucleotide sequence: TGTGCCAGCAGTCCAGGATCGGGGTGGTCAGATACGCAGTATTTT. It translates to CASSPGSGWSDTQYF.

The sample holds a few counts of this clonotype. The CDR3 sequence: CSARPGTGVEQFF. In DNA form, the CDR3 reads TGCAGTGCTAGACCCGGGACAGGGGTGGAGCAGTTCTTC. This chain uses TRBV20-1 with TRBJ2-1, with TRBD1 matching over 10 bases. Per germline, CDR1 DFQATT and CDR2 SNEGSKA (reference sequence). Trimming took 2 bases from V and 10 from J; bases not matched to a gene: 5. CDR3 length equals 13 residues.

In the case of this clonotype: One end of the junction fails to match germline, which may point to a read error. The chain employs TRBV6-2 or TRBV6-3 and TRBJ2-7; D perhaps matches TRBD2 (6 bases). The germline gives CDR1 MNHEY, CDR2 SVGEGT. The CDR3 extends over 15 amino acids. The CDR3 loop is CASSRAGTRSYGQYF. CDR3 DNA sequence: TGTGCCAGCAGCCGCGCCGGGACTCGCTCCTACGGGCAGTACTTC.

CDR3 DNA sequence: TGTGCCAGCAGTTTCCGCGGGGGGGGATATGGCTACACCTTC. This translates into CASSFRGGGYGYTF. This chain uses TRBV27 with TRBJ1-2; tentative D call: TRBD1 (5 bases). The V gene lost 3 bases and the J gene lost 5 bases, with 13 bases spanning the gap. Germline V gives CDR1 MNHEY, CDR2 SMNVEV (reference sequence). The CDR3 is 14 amino acids.

J is TRBJ2-1 and V is TRBV27; TRBD2 matches 11 bases. The CDR3 has 15 residues. The V gene end was trimmed by 5 bases and the J gene end by 8 bases; junction bases not matched to a gene: 8. Germline loops: CDR1 MNHEY, CDR2 SMNVEV (reference sequence). Here the CDR3 reads CASSKGLAARDEQFF. As DNA, the CDR3 is TGTGCCAGCAGTAAGGGACTAGCGGCGAGGGATGAGCAGTTCTTC.

V usage is TRBV5-6 and J usage is TRBJ2-5; 13 nucleotides match TRBD2. V lost 1 base to trimming and J lost 4 bases; unmatched junction nucleotides: 7. Germline-derived CDR1 and CDR2 are SGHDT and YYEEEE. The CDR3 totals 17 residues. The CDR3 DNA is TGTGCCAGCAGCTTGCGGACTAGCGGGGGCCGGGTAGAGACCCAGTACTTC. Its protein is CASSLRTSGGRVETQYF. Variable domain in full (rest from reference TRBV5-6 and TRBJ2-5): DAGVTQSPTHLIKTRGQQVTLRCSPKSGHDTVSWYQQALGQGPQFIFQYYEEEERQRGNFPDRFSGHQFPNYSSELNVNALLLGDSALYLCASSLRTSGGRVETQYFGPGTRLLVL.

This clonotype was detected a few times. V and J are TRBV9 and TRBJ2-7; D unresolved. Germline values: CDR1 SGDLS, CDR2 YYNGEE. V was trimmed by 0 bases and J by 0 bases, leaving 7 bases between them. This CDR3 contains 14 residues. The CDR3 DNA sequence: TGTGCCAGCAGCGTAGGACGAGACTCCTACGAGCAGTACTTC. Amino acid sequence: CASSVGRDSYEQYF.

The genes are TRBV5-1 and TRBJ1-1; D unclear. Trimming shortened V by 3 bases and J by 0 bases, and 18 bases separated the two germline ends. Germline V gene lookup returns CDR1 SGHRS and CDR2 YFSETQ. The CDR3 covers 17 residues. The DNA of the CDR3 is TGCGCCAGCAGCTCCGACGGATCCTACCTCATGAACACTGAAGCTTTCTTT. Translating gives CASSSDGSYLMNTEAFF. Using reference TRBV5-1 and TRBJ1-1 for the parts outside the CDR3, the full variable domain is KAGVTQTPRYLIKTRGQQVTLSCSPISGHRSVSWYQQTPGQGLQFLFEYFSETQRNKGNFPGRFSGRQFSNSRSEMNVSTLELGDSALYLCASSSDGSYLMNTEAFFGQGTRLTVV.

The chain joins TRBV7-6 to TRBJ1-1; D gene unclear. The germline V gene encodes CDR1 SGHVS and CDR2 FNYEAQ. The CDR3 is 13 amino acids. V lost 5 bases to trimming and J lost 3 bases, with 10 bases between them. The DNA for the CDR3 is TGTGCCAGCAGCAGACACGAGGACACTGAAGCTTTCTTT. It codes for CASSRHEDTEAFF.

J is TRBJ2-3 and V is TRBV6-1; 8 nucleotides align to TRBD1. CDR1 and CDR2 from the germline V gene are MNHNS and SASEGT. The CDR3 consists of 14 residues. The V segment lost 5 bases and the J segment 4 bases; nucleotides outside the gene matches: 5. CDR3 coding DNA: TGTGCCAGCAGTCGACAGGGGCAGGCAGATACGCAGTATTTT. Amino acid sequence: CASSRQGQADTQYF.

This sequence joins TRBV7-9 and TRBJ1-5; no clear D gene. Per the germline V gene, CDR1 is SEHNR and CDR2 is FQNEAQ (reference sequence). V shed 2 bases and J shed 5 bases, with 7 bases lying between them. The length of the CDR3 is 13 residues. The CDR3: CASSLMNDQPQHF. For the CDR3, the DNA is TGTGCCAGCAGCTTAATGAACGATCAGCCCCAGCATTTT.